A selection of T cell receptor beta chains follows, all from one sample in a study of regulatory T cells in long-lasting Graves disease. TCRdb used MiXCR to reprocess the multiplex PCR reads, holding one entry per CDR3 protein. The sample lists a few hundred thousand distinct CDR3 sequences; 23% were seen once. Here the sequenced sample was peripheral blood mononuclear cells (PBMCs), taken when the disease was refractory, from a patient treated with antithyroid drugs. These TCRs come from a female donor with Graves disease. CDR3s include the opening cysteine and the closing phenylalanine or tryptophan. A D gene is named only where the DNA matches it firmly. Not every row has a clone size; where given, it reads once, few, many or a size class.

TRBJ1-1 NA TRBV5-1 NA TGCGCCAGCAGCTTCAACAGGATGGGGGACACTGAAGCTTTCTTT CASSFNRMGDTEAFF
TRBJ2-5 NA TRBV7-7 few TGTGCCAGCAGCTTAGCCGACTCTTTAGGAGAGACCCAGTACTTC CASSLADSLGETQYF
TRBJ2-7 TRBD2 TRBV19 NA TGTGCCAGTAGTATGAGCGGGGGAGTATTCCACGAGCAGTACTTC CASSMSGGVFHEQYF
TRBJ2-1 TRBD2 TRBV9 few TGTGCCAGCAGCGTAGCCACTAGCGGAGTCTACAATGAGCAGTTCTTC CASSVATSGVYNEQFF
TRBJ1-5 TRBD1 TRBV12-3/TRBV12-4 few TGTGCCAGCAGCCACGACAGGGATCAGCCCCAGCATTTT CASSHDRDQPQHF
TRBJ1-2 NA TRBV3-1 NA TGTGCCAGCAGCCAAGATACGACAGTCACTAACTATGGCTACACCTTC CASSQDTTVTNYGYTF
TRBJ2-5 NA TRBV20-1 many TGCAGTGCTACAGAAGGGGGGGCACGGGAGACCCAGTACTTC CSATEGGARETQYF
TRBJ2-7 NA TRBV29-1 few TGCAGCGTTGAAGACGTCCACGAGCAGTACTTC CSVEDVHEQYF
TRBJ2-3 TRBD2 TRBV7-7 NA TGTGCTAGCAGCCCCGTCACTAGCGGTAGCACAGATACGCAGTATTTT CASSPVTSGSTDTQYF
TRBJ1-2 TRBD1 TRBV6-2/TRBV6-3 NA TGTGCCAGCAGTGACCCGACAGGGAAATACTATGGCTACACCTTC CASSDPTGKYYGYTF
TRBJ1-2 NA TRBV4-3 few TGCGCCAGCAGCCAAGATCGTTCGGGCGGACTCTATGGCTACACCTTC CASSQDRSGGLYGYTF
TRBJ2-2 TRBD2 TRBV20-1 NA TGCAGTGCTAGAGCCTGGGAACTAGCGGGAGGGCCGAACACCGGGGAGCTGTTTTTT CSARAWELAGGPNTGELFF
TRBJ2-3 NA TRBV12-3/TRBV12-4 NA TGTGCCAGCAGTCATAGCGGATCCACAGATACGCAGTATTTT CASSHSGSTDTQYF
TRBJ1-6 NA TRBV2 NA TGTGCCAGCAGTGAACAAGGGAGGCCACCCCTCCACTTT CASSEQGRPPLHF
TRBJ2-7 NA TRBV28 few TGTGCCAGCAGTTCCGGCCAGGCGAACTACGAGCAGTACTTC CASSSGQANYEQYF
TRBJ2-1 TRBD2 TRBV29-1 NA TGCAGCGTCCCGACTAGCGGGTATTACAATGAGCAGTTCTTC CSVPTSGYYNEQFF
TRBJ2-5 NA TRBV7-9 many TGTGCCAGCAGCGGGGGGCAAGAGACCCAGTACTTC CASSGGQETQYF
TRBJ1-4 NA TRBV11-2 many TGTGCCAGCAGCTTAGAGTCGTCATTCCATGGTGAAAAACTGTTTTTT CASSLESSFHGEKLFF
TRBJ1-1 NA TRBV15 few TGTGCCACCCGGCAGAACACTGAAGCTTTCTTT CATRQNTEAFF
TRBJ1-5 NA TRBV5-5 few TGTGCCAGGCGGTGGAGGACGATGGGGCAGCCCCAGCATTTT CARRWRTMGQPQHF
TRBJ2-7 TRBD2 TRBV5-5 NA TGTGCCAGCAGCTCGGGCGGGAGGAACGAGCAGTACTTC CASSSGGRNEQYF
TRBJ2-7 NA TRBV19 few TGTGCCAGAGGGGAAAGTCTTGTCGGCTACGAGCAGTACTTC CARGESLVGYEQYF
TRBJ2-7 NA TRBV20-1 few TGCAGTGCTAGAGATCGGAGGAAATCCTACGAGCAGTACTTC CSARDRRKSYEQYF
TRBJ2-1 TRBD2 TRBV6-1 few TGTGCCAGCAGCCCAACTAGCGGCCTTTACAATGAGCAGTTCTTC CASSPTSGLYNEQFF
TRBJ2-1 TRBD2 TRBV12-3/TRBV12-4 few TGTGCCAGCAGTTTTATAGCGGGTAAAGAATACAATGAGCAGTTCTTC CASSFIAGKEYNEQFF
TRBJ1-2 NA TRBV7-2 NA TGTGCCAGCAGCTCTCCCGACAGAATAACCCACTATGGCTACACCTTC CASSSPDRITHYGYTF
TRBJ1-1 NA TRBV18 few TGTGCCAGCTCACCAGTTGGCCGATACACTGAAGCTTTCTTT CASSPVGRYTEAFF
TRBJ1-2 NA TRBV19 NA TGTGCCAGTAGTACAACTACGACAGCTAACTATGGCTACACCTTC CASSTTTTANYGYTF
TRBJ2-1 NA TRBV7-2 NA TGTGCCAGCAGCTTAGCACCAAGGGGCCAAGCGGTCAGCTCCTACAATGAGCAGTTCTTC CASSLAPRGQAVSSYNEQFF
TRBJ2-5 NA TRBV7-6 NA TGTGCCGGCAGCAGACAGGGAGGCGAGACCCAGTACTTC CAGSRQGGETQYF
TRBJ1-2 NA TRBV15 few TGTGCCACCAGCAGGTCCCTTGAGGGCTGGATTAGCGCTAACTATGGCTACACCTTC CATSRSLEGWISANYGYTF
TRBJ2-7 TRBD2 TRBV5-1 NA TGCGCCAGCAGCTTGGAGGGACTAGCGGGAGGGCCCCACTTC CASSLEGLAGGPHF
TRBJ1-2 NA TRBV6-5 many TGTGCCAGCAGTTACTCCACCATCTATGGCTACACCTTC CASSYSTIYGYTF
TRBJ2-7 TRBD2 TRBV12-3/TRBV12-4 NA TGTGCCAGCAGCCCACTAGCGGGAGTTCGGTACGAGCAGTACTTC CASSPLAGVRYEQYF
TRBJ1-2 NA TRBV28 many TGTGCCAGCAGTTTGCCAGGGAGGTATGGCTACACCTTC CASSLPGRYGYTF
TRBJ2-4 TRBD2 TRBV11-2 NA TGTGCCAGCAGCTTAGGTGGGCTCGCGGGAGCGGGCAAAAACATTCAGTACTTC CASSLGGLAGAGKNIQYF
TRBJ1-1 NA TRBV7-9 NA TGTGCCAGCAGCTTAACCCGGGTACGGACTGAAGCTTTCTTT CASSLTRVRTEAFF
TRBJ2-7 TRBD1 TRBV30 few TGTGCCTGGACCCTGGCCGGGACAGGGGAATACGAGCAGTACTTC CAWTLAGTGEYEQYF
TRBJ2-1 TRBD1 TRBV27 few TGTGCCAGCAGTTTATACGCCGGACAGGGGGTAGGAAATGAGCAGTTCTTC CASSLYAGQGVGNEQFF
TRBJ2-5 TRBD1 TRBV28 NA TGTGCCAGCAGTGATCTAGACAGGGGGCGGAGAGAGACCCAGTACTTC CASSDLDRGRRETQYF
TRBJ2-1 NA TRBV2 NA TGTGCCAGCAGTGACACCAGCTCCTACAATGAGCAGTTCTTC CASSDTSSYNEQFF
TRBJ2-7 TRBD1 TRBV12-3/TRBV12-4 few TGTGCCAGCAAAGGACAGGCCCACGAGCAGTACTTC CASKGQAHEQYF
TRBJ2-7 TRBD1 TRBV6-5 NA TGTGCCAGCAGTTACCCCGCGGCGGGACAGGGGTCGTCCTACGAGCAGTACTTC CASSYPAAGQGSSYEQYF
TRBJ2-5 TRBD2 TRBV11-3 NA TGTGCCAGCAGCTCCGGATCCCTAGCGGGAGCTCAAGAGACCCAGTACTTC CASSSGSLAGAQETQYF
TRBJ2-3 TRBD2 TRBV20-1 NA TGCAGTGCTAGAGCGGGAACTAGCGGGAGGTCAGATACGCAGTATTTT CSARAGTSGRSDTQYF
TRBJ2-4 NA TRBV2 few TGTGCCAGCAGTGAAGTTGTGGGGGTAGCCAAAAACATTCAGTACTTC CASSEVVGVAKNIQYF
TRBJ1-5 NA TRBV2 few TGTGCCAGCAGCACAGAGGATCAGCCCCAGCATTTT CASSTEDQPQHF
TRBJ2-2 TRBD1 TRBV4-1 NA TGCGCCAGCAGCCACCGACCCTCAGACAGGGCGGACACCGGGGAGCTGTTTTTT CASSHRPSDRADTGELFF
TRBJ1-1 TRBD1 TRBV4-2 few TGTGCCAGCAGCCAAGCCGCCGGGACAGGTTTCGAAGCTTTCTTT CASSQAAGTGFEAFF
TRBJ1-1 NA TRBV12-3/TRBV12-4 many TGTGCCAGCAGTTCGGTGGGCCACCTTGAAGCTTTCTTT CASSSVGHLEAFF
TRBJ1-1 NA TRBV4-1 NA TGCGCCAGCAGCCAAACCAGCGCGGGGGGTGGTGAAGCTTTCTTT CASSQTSAGGGEAFF